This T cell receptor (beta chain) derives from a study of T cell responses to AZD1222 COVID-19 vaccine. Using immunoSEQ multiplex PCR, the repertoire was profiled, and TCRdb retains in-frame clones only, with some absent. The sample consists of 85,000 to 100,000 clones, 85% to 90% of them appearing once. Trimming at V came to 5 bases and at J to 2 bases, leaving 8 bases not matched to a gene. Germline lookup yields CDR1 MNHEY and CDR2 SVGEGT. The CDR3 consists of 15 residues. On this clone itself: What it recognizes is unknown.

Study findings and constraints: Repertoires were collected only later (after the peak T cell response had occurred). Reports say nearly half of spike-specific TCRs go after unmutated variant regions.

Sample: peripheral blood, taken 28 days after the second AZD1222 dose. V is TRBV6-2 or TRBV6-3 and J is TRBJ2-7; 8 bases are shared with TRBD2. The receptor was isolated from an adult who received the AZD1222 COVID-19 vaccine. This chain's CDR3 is CASSQRTSLAYEQYF. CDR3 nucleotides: TGTGCCAGCAGTCAACGGACTAGCCTCGCCTACGAGCAGTACTTC.